This T cell receptor (beta chain) was profiled in a study of T cell changes during pregnancy in multiple sclerosis. The assay was immunoSEQ multiplex PCR, and TCRdb's table has in-frame clones only and misses some. Of about 64,000 clones in the sample, approximately 91% are singletons; the top ten hold approximately 1.2%. Trimming stripped 2 bases from V and 5 bases from J, with 18 bases between. The germline V gene encodes CDR1 LGHNA and CDR2 YSLEER. The CDR3 loop spans 16 amino acids. This receptor was identified in a female donor with multiple sclerosis, enrolled in a pregnancy study. The specimen was peripheral blood, collected in the second trimester of pregnancy. This chain links TRBV4-3 with TRBJ1-1, with D perhaps TRBD1 (5 bases). The CDR3 here is CASSQLLYAGGTEAFF. The CDR3 nucleotides read TGCGCCAGCAGCCAACTACTTTACGCGGGGGGGACTGAAGCTTTCTTT.